A single sample gave rise to the 32 T cell receptor beta chains below, sequenced in a study of CD8 T cells in Susac syndrome. Random hexamers were used to reverse transcribe the RNA input (roughly 0.5 to 1 ug). TCRdb reprocessed the immunoSEQ multiplex PCR reads with MiXCR, giving one entry per CDR3 protein. The sample lists approximately 180,000 distinct CDR3 sequences; roughly 91% were seen once. Sequencing was carried out using CD4+ T cells from PBMCs. All receptors come from a human donor with Susac syndrome.

The chain carries TRBV6-1 and TRBJ1-2; 8 nucleotides match TRBD1. Trimming at V came to 6 bases and at J to 0 bases, leaving 12 bases not matched to a gene. The CDR3 is 17 residues long. CDR1 is MNHNS and CDR2 is SASEGT in the germline V gene. The CDR3 loop reads CASRGSGRGQTNYGYTF. DNA of the CDR3: TGTGCCAGCAGGGGGAGCGGCAGGGGGCAGACTAACTATGGCTACACCTTC.

The J gene is TRBJ2-1, the V gene TRBV7-3; weak D call: TRBD2 (6 bases). Germline CDR1 reads SGHTA; CDR2 reads FQGTGA. V was pared by 2 bases and J by 5 bases, with 16 bases between. The CDR3 sequence is 16 residues long. The CDR3 reads CASSLVADPRNNEQFF. CDR3 sequence (DNA): TGTGCCAGCAGCTTAGTAGCGGACCCGAGGAACAATGAGCAGTTCTTC.

This clonotype was seen a single time. The chain combines TRBV30 with TRBJ2-2; TRBD1 or TRBD2 may be the D gene (5 bases each). V lost 2 bases and J 8 bases, leaving 12 bases between the germline ends. The CDR3 runs to 13 residues. Germline loops: CDR1 GTSNPN, CDR2 SVGIG (reference sequence). CDR3 amino acids: CAWSRGFVGELFF. The CDR3, as DNA: TGTGCCTGGAGTCGGGGCTTCGTGGGGGAGCTGTTTTTT.

V is TRBV9 and J is TRBJ1-5, with D maybe TRBD1 (5 bases). Germline CDR1 reads SGDLS; CDR2 reads YYNGEE. CDR3 length: 16 amino acids. The V end lost 4 bases, the J end lost 6 bases, and 20 bases lay between the germline ends. The CDR3 coding sequence is TGTGCCAGCAGCTTGACGGATGAGGGTGGGGGTCAGCCCCAGCATTTT. Translated, it gives CASSLTDEGGGQPQHF.

The V and J genes are TRBV19 and TRBJ2-3; D is ambiguous. The V gene's germline CDR1 is LNHDA and CDR2 SQIVND (reference sequence). V was cut by 5 bases and J by 1 base, with 10 bases left in between. The CDR3 extends over 14 amino acids. CDR3 region: CASSGLQGTDTQYF. For the CDR3, the DNA is TGTGCCAGTAGTGGGCTACAAGGCACAGATACGCAGTATTTT.

V gene TRBV29-1 combines with J gene TRBJ2-7, with 10 nucleotides matching TRBD1. The CDR3 loop spans 13 amino acids. Germline values: CDR1 SQVTM, CDR2 ANQGSEA. Trimming at V came to 6 bases and at J to 1 base, leaving 3 bases not matched to a gene. As DNA, the CDR3 is TGCAGCGTGGGGACAGGGGAGTCCTACGAGCAGTACTTC. Translation: CSVGTGESYEQYF.

J is TRBJ2-1 and V is TRBV24-1; TRBD1 might be the D (6 bases). Trimming removed 3 bases at V and 5 bases at J, with 10 bases between. Germline assignment: CDR1 KGHDR and CDR2 SFDVKD. The CDR3 totals 14 residues. CDR3 bases: TGTGCCACCAGTGATATAGGGGGACACAATGAGCAGTTCTTC. As protein: CATSDIGGHNEQFF.

The chain combines TRBV7-2 with TRBJ2-7; no firm D call. From germline, CDR1 is SGHTA and CDR2 FQGNSA. This CDR3 contains 17 residues. The V end lost 2 bases, the J end lost 1 base, and 18 bases lay between the germline ends. The CDR3 bases are TGTGCCAGCAGCTTAAGTATTTTTTACGGCAATTCCTACGAGCAGTACTTC. Translation: CASSLSIFYGNSYEQYF.

This clonotype was detected only once. The V gene is TRBV2, the J gene TRBJ2-5; D is possibly TRBD1 or TRBD2 (6 bases each). Trimming left V 4 bases short and J 1 base short, with 7 bases between. The germline CDR1 and CDR2 sequences are SNHLY and FYNNEI. The CDR3 runs to 13 residues. As DNA, the CDR3 is TGTGCCAGCAGTGCGGGGGCCCAAGAGACCCAGTACTTC. This gives the protein CASSAGAQETQYF.

The CDR3 loop reads CASSHHGQTGGYTF. The CDR3 DNA sequence: TGTGCCAGCAGCCACCACGGGCAAACTGGAGGCTACACCTTC. The chain has TRBV9 and TRBJ1-2; D is unresolved. The CDR3 is made up of 14 amino acids. From germline, CDR1 is SGDLS and CDR2 YYNGEE. Trimming removed 4 bases from V and 8 bases from J, with 18 bases in between.

J is TRBJ2-1 and V is TRBV2; D may be TRBD1 (5 bases). Trimming removed 0 bases from V and 11 bases from J, with 14 bases in between. The CDR3 spans 14 residues. Per the germline V gene, CDR1 is SNHLY and CDR2 is FYNNEI. The CDR3 spells CASSEALGVGQQFF. The CDR3 bases are TGTGCCAGCAGTGAAGCGCTAGGCGTGGGGCAGCAGTTCTTC.

The chain carries TRBV20-1 and TRBJ2-6; TRBD1 matches 10 bases. After removal of 4 bases from V and 2 bases from J, the junction contained 2 bases not matched to a gene. The CDR3 runs 15 residues. Germline values: CDR1 DFQATT, CDR2 SNEGSKA (reference sequence). This CDR3 is CSAIGQGAGANVLTF. CDR3 nucleotides: TGCAGTGCTATAGGACAGGGGGCTGGGGCCAACGTCCTGACTTTC.

The chain has TRBV6-1 and TRBJ2-5, with 8 bases aligning to TRBD2. The J segment lost 6 bases and the V segment lost 5 bases, leaving 5 bases of the junction unmatched. Germline CDR1 is MNHNS and CDR2 is SASEGT. The CDR3 has 13 amino acids. The CDR3 sequence: CASSPIAGQTQYF. CDR3 nucleotides: TGTGCCAGCAGTCCGATAGCGGGGCAGACCCAGTACTTC.

This clonotype was seen a handful of times. CDR3 amino acids: CASSLGQGVNEQYF. CDR3 nucleotides: TGTGCCAGCAGTTTGGGACAGGGGGTAAACGAGCAGTACTTC. V usage is TRBV12-3 or TRBV12-4 and J usage is TRBJ2-7, with 11 nucleotides matching TRBD1. V lost 3 bases, J lost 5 bases, and 3 bases stayed unmatched. The CDR3 has 14 residues.

The chain recombines TRBV5-1 with TRBJ1-6; 7 bases are shared with TRBD1. Germline CDR1 and CDR2: SGHRS and YFSETQ. V shed 5 bases and J 4 bases; nucleotides not matched to a gene: 12. The CDR3 totals 17 residues. CDR3 sequence (DNA): TGCGCCAGCAGAGGAGGACAGGACGAGAAGTATAATTCACCCCTCCACTTT. It encodes CASRGGQDEKYNSPLHF.

The chain recombines TRBV12-3 or TRBV12-4 with TRBJ2-1, with 10 bases that match TRBD1. The CDR3 covers 13 residues. Trimming removed 11 bases from V and 6 bases from J; junction bases left unmatched: 7. The chain's CDR3 is CASRQGARNEQFF. DNA for the CDR3: TGTGCCTCACGACAGGGGGCTCGCAATGAGCAGTTCTTC.

This chain links TRBV19 with TRBJ2-7; possible D gene TRBD2, 5 bases. This CDR3 comprises 15 residues. Germline assignment: CDR1 LNHDA and CDR2 SQIVND (reference sequence). V lost 6 bases and J 0 bases, leaving 15 bases between the germline ends. As DNA, the CDR3 is TGTGCCAGTAGGAGGTCGGTGGGGAGCTCCTACGAGCAGTACTTC. The encoded protein is CASRRSVGSSYEQYF.

CDR3 region: CASTLAGGPLGNIQYF. The CDR3, as DNA: TGTGCCAGCACTTTAGCGGGAGGGCCATTGGGAAACATTCAGTACTTC. The chain recombines TRBV2 with TRBJ2-4, with 11 bases lining up with TRBD2. Germline-derived CDR1 and CDR2 are SNHLY and FYNNEI. V lost 7 bases, J lost 6 bases, and 11 bases stayed unmatched. CDR3 length: 16 amino acids. The whole variable domain, remainder taken from reference TRBV2 and TRBJ2-4, is EPEVTQTPSHQVTQMGQEVILRCVPISNHLYFYWYRQILGQKVEFLVSFYNNEISEKSEIFDDQFSVERPDGSNFTLKIRSTKLEDSAMYFCASTLAGGPLGNIQYFGAGTRLSVL.

The rearrangement uses TRBV7-9 and TRBJ2-7, with TRBD2 as a possible D gene (5 bases). V lost 5 bases and J 0 bases, leaving 14 bases between the germline ends. CDR1 is SEHNR, CDR2 FQNEAQ, per germline (reference sequence). There are 15 residues in the CDR3. CDR3 protein: CASSPRPGSSYEQYF. The CDR3 nucleotides read TGTGCCAGCAGCCCCCGTCCGGGGAGCTCCTACGAGCAGTACTTC.

J is TRBJ1-1 and V is TRBV10-3; D ambiguous. The CDR3 contains 15 residues. Trimming shortened V by 6 bases and J by 3 bases, and 17 bases separated the two germline ends. CDR1 is ENHRY and CDR2 is SYGVKD in the germline V gene. The CDR3 bases are TGTGCCATCAGCCAAGCTATTGGTGCGGACACTGAAGCTTTCTTT. This translates into CAISQAIGADTEAFF.

This clonotype was seen just once. The chain is built from TRBV20-1 and TRBJ2-1; 9 nucleotides agree with TRBD2. This CDR3 spans 13 amino acids. The germline gives CDR1 DFQATT, CDR2 SNEGSKA (reference sequence). The ends lost 4 bases at V and 6 bases at J; junction bases unmatched: 4. This chain's CDR3 is CSATSGVINEQFF. Here the CDR3 DNA reads TGCAGTGCTACTAGCGGGGTTATCAATGAGCAGTTCTTC.

In its sample, this clonotype was seen a few times. V gene TRBV6-8 combines with J gene TRBJ2-1, with 8 bases identical to TRBD2. CDR1 is MNHGY and CDR2 is SAAAGT in the germline V gene. This CDR3 comprises 15 residues. Trimming took 5 bases from V and 9 from J; bases not matched to a gene: 12. CDR3 sequence: CASSLCGRRLPEQFF. The CDR3 coding sequence is TGTGCCAGCAGTCTATGCGGGAGGAGGTTGCCTGAGCAGTTCTTC.

The V gene is TRBV10-3, the J gene TRBJ2-2, with 11 bases matching TRBD2. Trimming took 6 bases from V and 3 from J; bases not matched to a gene: 0. The CDR3 extends over 14 amino acids. CDR1 ENHRY and CDR2 SYGVKD come from the germline V gene. The CDR3 DNA reads as TGTGCCATCAGGGGACTAGCGGACACCGGGGAGCTGTTTTTT. Amino acids: CAIRGLADTGELFF.

This chain links TRBV18 with TRBJ2-7, with D perhaps TRBD2 (6 bases). The CDR3 covers 14 residues. Germline V gene lookup returns CDR1 KGHSH and CDR2 LQKENI. The V gene lost 3 bases and the J gene lost 7 bases, with 16 bases spanning the gap. The CDR3 DNA follows: TGTGCCAGCTCACCGGGGACTTCAGGAGGGGAGCAGTACTTC. The encoded protein is CASSPGTSGGEQYF.

This chain links TRBV20-1 with TRBJ2-1; 13 bases line up with TRBD2. CDR3 length: 16 amino acids. V was clipped by 3 bases and J by 0 bases; unmatched bases: 2. Looked up from germline, CDR1 is DFQATT and CDR2 is SNEGSKA (reference sequence). The CDR3 region is CSARGTSGASYNEQFF. CDR3 DNA sequence: TGCAGTGCTAGGGGGACTAGCGGGGCCTCCTACAATGAGCAGTTCTTC.

The V call is TRBV28, the J call TRBJ1-2; D gene unclear. The CDR3 length is 14 residues. Germline loops: CDR1 MDHEN, CDR2 SYDVKM. Trimming shortened V by 6 bases and J by 4 bases, and 15 bases separated the two germline ends. DNA for the CDR3: TGTGCCAGCAGCCACCCCGCTGACTCCTATGGCTACACCTTC. The encoded protein is CASSHPADSYGYTF.

The rearrangement joins TRBV5-1 to TRBJ2-3; TRBD2 aligns across 13 bases. Trimming at V came to 2 bases and at J to 2 bases, leaving 2 bases not matched to a gene. Germline loops: CDR1 SGHRS, CDR2 YFSETQ. The CDR3 is 16 residues long. The CDR3 DNA sequence: TGCGCCAGCAGCTTAGGACTAGCGGGAGACACAGATACGCAGTATTTT. This translates into CASSLGLAGDTDTQYF.

The chain links TRBV18 to TRBJ1-4; TRBD1 is a possible D gene (6 bases). Germline-derived CDR1 and CDR2 are KGHSH and LQKENI. V lost 4 bases and J lost 3, with 9 bases in between. This CDR3 spans 14 amino acids. The DNA of the CDR3 is TGTGCCAGCTCACTGGGGGCTGCTAATGAAAAACTGTTTTTT. Its translation is CASSLGAANEKLFF. The full variable domain, in which reference TRBV18 and TRBJ1-4 provide the parts outside the CDR3, is NAGVMQNPRHLVRRRGQEARLRCSPMKGHSHVYWYRQLPEEGLKFMVYLQKENIIDESGMPKERFSAEFPKEGPSILRIQQVVRGDSAAYFCASSLGAANEKLFFGSGTQLSVL.

This chain uses TRBV12-3 or TRBV12-4 with TRBJ1-2; TRBD1 matches 7 bases. This CDR3 spans 13 amino acids. The junction had 4 bases not matched to a gene; V was cut back by 5 bases and J by 4 bases. The chain's CDR3 is CASSRQGSYGYTF. The CDR3 DNA is TGTGCCAGCAGTAGACAGGGCTCCTATGGCTACACCTTC.

This clonotype was observed a few times. CDR3 bases: TGCGCCAGCAGCTTGGAGGTCTCAGTGGGGGAGCTGTTTTTT. Its translation is CASSLEVSVGELFF. J is TRBJ2-2 and V is TRBV5-1; D is ambiguous. The CDR3 loop spans 14 amino acids. V lost 0 bases, J lost 8 bases, and 11 bases lay in between. Germline loops: CDR1 SGHRS, CDR2 YFSETQ.

A few counts support this clonotype. The chain employs TRBV11-2 and TRBJ2-1; possibly TRBD1 for D (5 bases). Between the trimmed V and J ends, which lost 5 bases and 6 bases, there was a span of 14 bases. The CDR3 sequence is 14 residues long. Germline-derived CDR1 and CDR2 are SGHAT and FQNNGV. The CDR3 region is CASSPVTGFNEQFF. CDR3 in DNA: TGTGCCAGCAGCCCAGTTACAGGTTTCAATGAGCAGTTCTTC.

V is TRBV7-2 and J is TRBJ1-1; 7 bases line up with TRBD1. V lost 8 bases to trimming and J lost 1 base; unmatched junction nucleotides: 7. Germline lookup yields CDR1 SGHTA and CDR2 FQGNSA. The length of the CDR3 is 14 residues. Written as DNA, the CDR3 is TGTGCCAGCCGGGAGGGACAGTGGAACACTGAAGCTTTCTTT. It translates to CASREGQWNTEAFF.